The 13 T cell receptor beta chains listed next were all sequenced from one sample in a study of blood T cell repertoires in COVID-19. Repertoires were generated with immunoSEQ multiplex PCR, while TCRdb's copy carries only in-frame clones and drops some. The sample yields 230,000 or so clones, 75% to 90% seen once. Input material: peripheral blood. All receptors derive from a human donor in a cohort sampled during active COVID-19.

This clone was observed a single time. The gene calls are TRBV7-2 and TRBJ1-1; no definite D call. The germline V gene has CDR1 SGHTA and CDR2 FQGNSA. V was pared by 5 bases and J by 0 bases, with 10 bases between. This CDR3 is 14 amino acids long. In DNA, the CDR3 is TGTGCCAGCAGCGAACTAGGATTGAACACTGAAGCTTTCTTT. This gives the protein CASSELGLNTEAFF.

The chain is built from TRBV19 and TRBJ1-1, with D unresolved. CDR3 length equals 16 residues. Trimming removed 10 bases from V and 2 bases from J, with 23 bases in between. The germline V gene encodes CDR1 LNHDA and CDR2 SQIVND (reference sequence). CDR3 bases: TGTGCCACCTCGGGGAAGGGTACTTGGGGTAACACTGAAGCTTTCTTT. It is translated as CATSGKGTWGNTEAFF.

The chain couples TRBV4-1 to TRBJ2-5; 13 bases are a match to TRBD2. Germline CDR1 reads MGHRA; CDR2 reads YSYEKL. The ends lost 3 bases at V and 2 bases at J; junction bases unmatched: 3. This CDR3 spans 16 amino acids. The CDR3 loop reads CASSQELAGGQETQYF. CDR3 sequence (DNA): TGCGCCAGCAGCCAGGAACTAGCGGGAGGGCAAGAGACCCAGTACTTC.

The gene calls are TRBV4-1 and TRBJ2-1, with D maybe TRBD2 (6 bases). The germline V gene encodes CDR1 MGHRA and CDR2 YSYEKL. CDR3 size: 16 residues. Trimming removed 0 bases at V and 4 bases at J, with 13 bases between. CDR3 in DNA: TGCGCCAGCAGCCAAGAGCCTAGCGTACGTTACAATGAGCAGTTCTTC. Translation gives CASSQEPSVRYNEQFF.

The gene calls are TRBV28 and TRBJ2-7; D is perhaps TRBD2 (7 bases). This CDR3 has 13 residues. Germline V gene sequence: CDR1 MDHEN, CDR2 SYDVKM. The V and J ends lost 6 bases and 6 bases respectively, with 15 bases between them. In DNA form, the CDR3 reads TGTGCCAGCAGGCGTAGTCGGGGGGCCGAGCAGTACTTC. Encoded protein: CASRRSRGAEQYF.

This clone showed up just a few times. The chain has TRBV6-6 and TRBJ1-2; D may be TRBD1 (5 bases). Per germline, CDR1 MNHNY and CDR2 SVGAGI (reference sequence). With 2 bases removed from V and 4 bases from J, the gap between germline ends came to 8 bases. The CDR3 consists of 13 residues. Written as DNA, the CDR3 is TGTGCCAGCAGTTACACAGGTAGCTATGGCTACACCTTC. It specifies CASSYTGSYGYTF.

J is TRBJ1-1 and V is TRBV18; D gene uncertain. Germline V gene data show CDR1 as KGHSH and CDR2 as LQKENI. The V end lost 2 bases, the J end lost 0 bases, and 7 bases lay between the germline ends. This CDR3 region has 14 residues. In DNA, the CDR3 is TGTGCCAGCTCACCAACCAACATGAACACTGAAGCTTTCTTT. Translation gives CASSPTNMNTEAFF.

On this clone: One end of the junction varies from germline; a read error may be responsible. V and J are TRBV7-9 and TRBJ1-4; D remains ambiguous. Looked up from germline, CDR1 is SEHNR and CDR2 is FQNEAQ (reference sequence). This CDR3 spans 11 amino acids. The CDR3 DNA sequence: TGTGCCAGCAGCCCTAACGAAAAACTGTTTTTT. Amino acids: CASSPNEKLFF.

As DNA, the CDR3 is TGTGCCAGCAGCTTCCGGGTCCTCACTGAAGCTTTCTTT. This gives the protein CASSFRVLTEAFF. This chain connects TRBV7-2 to TRBJ1-1; D remains ambiguous. Trimming removed 3 bases at V and 4 bases at J, with 9 bases between. CDR3 length equals 13 residues. CDR1 is SGHTA and CDR2 is FQGNSA in the germline V gene.

This clone has just a few counts. The same CDR3 arises from other DNA sequences in this sample as well. The J gene is TRBJ2-7, the V gene TRBV30, with D unresolved. This CDR3 comprises 11 residues. CDR1 GTSNPN and CDR2 SVGIG come from the germline V gene (reference sequence). V lost 0 bases to trimming and J lost 6 bases, with 6 bases between them. The chain's CDR3 is CAWSVGGEQYF. CDR3 coding DNA: TGTGCCTGGAGTGTAGGCGGCGAGCAGTACTTC.

The gene calls are TRBV25-1 and TRBJ2-1; 8 bases map to TRBD2. Germline values: CDR1 MGHDK, CDR2 SYGVNS. V was clipped by 8 bases and J by 6 bases; unmatched bases: 6. The CDR3 covers 13 residues. The CDR3 region is CASGGLAFNEQFF. The DNA of the CDR3 is TGTGCCAGCGGTGGACTAGCTTTCAATGAGCAGTTCTTC.

This clone has only a few counts. The chain has TRBV28 and TRBJ1-5, with no clear D. The ends were cut back, 5 bases at V and 0 bases at J, with 14 bases in the middle. CDR3 size: 16 residues. Germline V gene data show CDR1 as MDHEN and CDR2 as SYDVKM. CDR3 protein: CASSPLGDYSNQPQHF. Written as DNA, the CDR3 is TGTGCCAGCAGTCCCCTAGGCGATTATAGCAATCAGCCCCAGCATTTT.

The chain links TRBV10-3 to TRBJ2-7; 7 bases line up with TRBD1. V lost 10 bases and J lost 0; bases outside the gene matches: 9. Germline V lookup: CDR1 ENHRY, CDR2 SYGVKD. The CDR3 totals 14 residues. As DNA, the CDR3 is TGTGCCACCGGATCGACAGGGAACTCCTACGAGCAGTACTTC. Encoded protein: CATGSTGNSYEQYF.